The 17 T cell receptor beta chains given below trace back to one sample, sequenced in a study of cytotoxic CD8 clonotypes in ibrutinib-treated CLL. Measured with immunoSEQ multiplex PCR; TCRdb has only the in-frame clones, and not every one. The profile shows some 30,000 clones, roughly 76% of them singletons. Sequencing used PBMCs, obtained after 36 months of ibrutinib treatment. The receptors originated from a human donor with chronic lymphocytic leukemia.

V gene TRBV4-1 combines with J gene TRBJ1-1; 7 positions agree with TRBD1. V lost 1 base and J lost 3; bases outside the gene matches: 2. Germline-derived CDR1 and CDR2 are MGHRA and YSYEKL. This CDR3 is built from 14 residues. The CDR3, as DNA: TGCGCCAGCAGCCAAGTCGGGACAGACACTGAAGCTTTCTTT. Translating it yields CASSQVGTDTEAFF.

This rearrangement joins TRBV27 to TRBJ2-3; weak D call: TRBD1 (5 bases). Between the trimmed V and J ends, which lost 4 bases and 1 base, there was a span of 6 bases. This CDR3 is 13 amino acids long. CDR1 is MNHEY, CDR2 SMNVEV, per germline (reference sequence). The DNA for the CDR3 is TGTGCCAGCAGTTCACAGGGCACAGATACGCAGTATTTT. It yields the protein CASSSQGTDTQYF.

This chain uses TRBV19 with TRBJ1-2, with TRBD1 matching over 8 bases. The CDR3 runs to 13 residues. The V segment lost 9 bases and the J segment 6 bases; nucleotides outside the gene matches: 9. Germline V lookup: CDR1 LNHDA, CDR2 SQIVND (reference sequence). The DNA for the CDR3 is TGTGCCAGCCGGACAGGGTCCCTTCATGGCTACACCTTC. Its translation: CASRTGSLHGYTF.

V usage is TRBV19 and J usage is TRBJ1-6; no clear D. The CDR3 contains 14 residues. V lost 0 bases to trimming and J lost 6 bases, with 6 bases between them. Germline CDR1 reads LNHDA; CDR2 reads SQIVND (reference sequence). The CDR3 DNA is TGTGCCAGTAGTATAGAGGGAGGTAATTCACCCCTCCACTTT. The encoded protein is CASSIEGGNSPLHF.

This chain links TRBV30 with TRBJ2-7; D might be TRBD1 (6 bases). This CDR3 spans 19 amino acids. The germline V and J ends were trimmed by 1 base and 5 bases, with 30 bases remaining between them. Germline values: CDR1 GTSNPN, CDR2 SVGIG (reference sequence). The CDR3 DNA is TGTGCCTGGAGTGGGATCCGGGTCCCGGCAGTTGGGGGCCGTAACGAGCAGTACTTC. Protein product: CAWSGIRVPAVGGRNEQYF.

The J gene is TRBJ2-5, the V gene TRBV11-2; D gene unclear. This CDR3 has 14 residues. Trimming took 4 bases from V and 5 from J, leaving 14 bases between them. Germline V gene data show CDR1 as SGHAT and CDR2 as FQNNGV. The CDR3 loop reads CASSSRSREETQYF. The CDR3 DNA reads as TGTGCCAGCAGCTCTAGGTCCCGAGAGGAGACCCAGTACTTC.

The chain employs TRBV6-1 and TRBJ2-4, with D tentatively TRBD1 (6 bases). The CDR3 runs 14 residues. CDR1 and CDR2 (germline): MNHNS, SASEGT. Between the trimmed V and J ends, which lost 2 bases and 8 bases, there was a span of 13 bases. In DNA form, the CDR3 reads TGTGCCAGCAGTGAACAACAGGGATCGGACATTCAGTACTTC. Its translation is CASSEQQGSDIQYF.

For this clone: No DNA is shown, since the ends of the CDR3 on it are uncertain; the CDR3 is the one TCRdb lists. The chain combines TRBV5-4 with TRBJ1-2; whether TRBD1, the table's D call, matches the DNA was not checked. CDR1 and CDR2 from the germline V gene are SGHNT and YYREEE (reference sequence). From its first to its last residue, the CDR3 has 15 amino acids. CDR3 sequence reads: CASSLAWGQGSWHSF.

The count of this clone is one. The chain is built from TRBV5-6 and TRBJ1-2, with 8 bases matching TRBD1. Trimming removed 3 bases from V and 8 bases from J; junction bases left unmatched: 6. The CDR3 length is 13 residues. Per germline, CDR1 SGHDT and CDR2 YYEEEE. The CDR3 is CASSWAGGEGYTF. CDR3 in DNA: TGTGCCAGCAGCTGGGCAGGGGGCGAGGGCTACACCTTC.

CDR3 loop: CASSSVGWNTEAFF. DNA for the CDR3: TGTGCCAGCAGCTCTGTGGGGTGGAACACTGAAGCTTTCTTT. The gene calls are TRBV7-2 and TRBJ1-1, with unresolved D. V gave up 4 bases and J gave up 1 base, with 10 bases separating them. Germline V gene lookup returns CDR1 SGHTA and CDR2 FQGNSA. CDR3 size: 14 residues.

The chain uses TRBV6-1 and TRBJ1-5; D gene unclear. The V gene lost 6 bases and the J gene lost 0 bases, with 12 bases spanning the gap. The CDR3 totals 15 residues. Germline V CDR1 and CDR2: MNHNS, SASEGT. The CDR3 DNA sequence: TGTGCCAGCAGACCCGTTGAATATAGCAATCAGCCCCAGCATTTT. Protein sequence: CASRPVEYSNQPQHF.

This rearrangement joins TRBV4-1 to TRBJ2-2; TRBD1 aligns across 7 bases. V dropped 4 bases and J dropped 1; count of bases not matched to a gene: 9. Germline V gene data show CDR1 as MGHRA and CDR2 as YSYEKL. The CDR3 is 17 amino acids. CDR3 residues: CASSPGTEGWNTGELFF. CDR3 coding DNA: TGCGCCAGCAGCCCCGGGACAGAAGGATGGAACACCGGGGAGCTGTTTTTT.

The chain couples TRBV5-4 to TRBJ1-1; D is possibly TRBD1 (6 bases). The CDR3 extends over 13 amino acids. V was pared by 4 bases and J by 1 base, with 8 bases between. Germline assignment: CDR1 SGHNT and CDR2 YYREEE (reference sequence). The CDR3 reads CASSVGQNTEAFF. The DNA of the CDR3 is TGTGCCAGCAGCGTGGGACAGAACACTGAAGCTTTCTTT.

The sample holds many counts of this clone. The J gene is TRBJ1-1, the V gene TRBV7-3; D gene ambiguous. V shed 3 bases and J shed 11 bases, with 16 bases lying between them. The CDR3 sequence is 13 residues long. Germline lookup yields CDR1 SGHTA and CDR2 FQGTGA. This chain's CDR3 is CASSLVGVFWAFF. The DNA of the CDR3 is TGTGCCAGCAGCTTGGTGGGCGTGTTTTGGGCTTTCTTT.

This chain uses TRBV13 with TRBJ1-5, with D unresolved. V lost 0 bases and J lost 0, with 3 bases in between. From germline, CDR1 is PRHDT and CDR2 FYEKMQ (reference sequence). This CDR3 has 14 amino acids. The CDR3 sequence is CASSLGLSNQPQHF. CDR3 nucleotide sequence: TGTGCCAGCAGCTTAGGCCTTAGCAATCAGCCCCAGCATTTT.

The rearrangement joins TRBV19 to TRBJ1-2; D uncertain. Germline assignment: CDR1 LNHDA and CDR2 SQIVND (reference sequence). V dropped 7 bases and J dropped 7 bases, with 25 bases sitting between them. The CDR3 is 16 amino acids. CDR3 DNA: TGTGCCAGTAACTCGGACGGGTCGAGCCTCGAGGGTGGCTACACCTTC. Translation gives CASNSDGSSLEGGYTF.

The gene calls are TRBV6-5 and TRBJ2-2; D is possibly TRBD2 (6 bases). Germline V gene data show CDR1 as MNHEY and CDR2 as SVGAGI. Deletions cut 2 bases from V and 3 bases from J, with 7 bases between. The CDR3 runs to 14 residues. The CDR3: CASSYERDTGELFF. CDR3 in DNA: TGTGCCAGCAGTTACGAGCGGGACACCGGGGAGCTGTTTTTT.